Sequencing of this T cell receptor beta chain was carried out in a study of vaccination effects on CD4 cells after COVID-19. Findings of the study overall: Marked clonal contraction was seen late after vaccination (in both infection- and vaccine-induced clones). Convalescent patients were scarce in the study, and it lacked early post-infection timepoints.

Ahead of sequencing, the ViraFEST assay grew antigen-specific CD4+ T cells using viral peptide pools. Once cultured for 10 days, the cells underwent separation to obtain CD4+ T cells. The cohort was immunized with two doses of either the BNT162b2 or mRNA-1273 vaccine. Prior SARS-CoV-2 infection was absent in the vaccine recipients, as shown by negative nucleocapsid antibodies. Using immunoSEQ multiplex PCR, the repertoire was profiled, and TCRdb retains in-frame clones only, with some absent. The table shows approximately 30,000 clones, with 80% to 90% occurring only once. Remarks on this clone: What it binds is unknown.

Per germline, CDR1 SQVTM and CDR2 ANQGSEA. This CDR3 has 13 amino acids. Trimming took 6 bases from V and 3 from J, leaving 11 bases between them. V gene TRBV29-1 combines with J gene TRBJ1-4; D is possibly TRBD1 (5 bases). This receptor was taken from a human donor who received a COVID-19 vaccine. Some clones in this sample may be carry-over from other donors' samples. The source material was CD4+ T cells from PBMCs cultured with HCoV-NL63 spike peptides, sampled after COVID-19 vaccination. The CDR3 DNA follows: TGCAGCGTCGGGGCAGTGGCTAATGAAAAACTGTTTTTT. Its protein product is CSVGAVANEKLFF.